The 3 T cell receptor beta chains presented below share a single source sample, sequenced in a study of blood T cell repertoires in COVID-19. TCRdb keeps only in-frame clones here, not all; method: immunoSEQ multiplex PCR. The table includes roughly 180,000 clones, roughly 80% detected once. Specimen: PBMCs or T cells enriched from blood (not recorded which). All receptors derive from a middle-aged woman with acute COVID-19.

This clone was counted between two and nine times. The rearrangement links TRBV6-4 to TRBJ1-5, with 10 bases matching TRBD1. V dropped 3 bases and J dropped 4; count of bases not matched to a gene: 9. This CDR3 spans 17 amino acids. Looked up from germline, CDR1 is MRHNA and CDR2 is SNTAGT. The CDR3 coding sequence is TGTGCCAGCAGTGAACCGGACAGGGGGAAAAGGAATCAGCCCCAGCATTTT. It specifies CASSEPDRGKRNQPQHF.

This sequence joins TRBV19 and TRBJ2-1, with 15 bases fitting TRBD2. From germline, CDR1 is LNHDA and CDR2 SQIVND (reference sequence). There are 16 residues in the CDR3. V trimming: 4 bases; J trimming: 5 bases; junction bases outside the gene matches: 3. In DNA form, the CDR3 reads TGTGCCAGTAGTAAGGGACTAGCGGGAGGAAACAATGAGCAGTTCTTC. Translation gives CASSKGLAGGNNEQFF.

The chain uses TRBV18 and TRBJ2-2, with D possibly matching TRBD2 (5 bases). The CDR3 is 14 amino acids. Germline loops: CDR1 KGHSH, CDR2 LQKENI. V was trimmed by 3 bases and J by 5 bases, leaving 10 bases between them. Here the CDR3 reads CASSPDSFTGELFF. The CDR3, as DNA: TGTGCCAGCTCACCGGACTCATTTACCGGGGAGCTGTTTTTT.